A single sample is the source of the 30 T cell receptor beta chains below, sequenced in a study of blood T cell repertoires in COVID-19 (dated by TCRdb to about 2020). To prepare the library, the immunoSEQ multiplex PCR assay was applied. TCRdb provides this immuneACCESS table in a form limited to in-frame rearrangements. Some clones are lacking; in checked studies, under half of them reflect an unresolved V gene, and why the rest are absent is not known. Recorded for this sample are approximately 53,000 clones; 82% of them occurred a single time. The ten most abundant clones make up about 22% of the sample. Sequencing was carried out using peripheral blood. All receptors derive from a woman aged 55-75 years with acute or convalescent COVID-19.

This chain connects TRBV21-1 to TRBJ2-7; the table calls TRBD1, which could not be checked here. TRBV21-1 is a recognized pseudogene. The length of the CDR3 is 15 residues. For the CDR3, the DNA is TGTGCCAGCAGCAGCCGGGACAGGGGCATTAAAGAGCAGTACTTC. Its protein product is CASSSRDRGIKEQYF.

This clone is a singleton in its sample. This chain uses TRBV6-6 with TRBJ1-3, with D maybe TRBD1 (5 bases). The V gene lost 4 bases and the J gene lost 7 bases, with 11 bases spanning the gap. Germline CDR1 MNHNY, CDR2 SVGAGI (reference sequence). This CDR3 comprises 13 residues. The CDR3 sequence is CASSSQGRNTIYF. In DNA form, the CDR3 reads TGTGCCAGCAGTTCCCAGGGTAGGAACACCATATATTTT.

The chain links TRBV2 to TRBJ1-2; tentative D call: TRBD1 (5 bases). CDR1 and CDR2 from the germline V gene are SNHLY and FYNNEI. Trimming stripped 2 bases from V and 13 bases from J, with 11 bases between. CDR3 length equals 11 residues. This CDR3 reads CASSESRGGTF. The CDR3 nucleotides are TGTGCCAGCAGTGAAAGCCGGGGGGGCACCTTC.

This clone was found once. The chain carries TRBV7-2 and TRBJ2-7; 13 bases fit TRBD2. The CDR3 loop spans 14 amino acids. J gave up 6 bases and V 3 bases, and 2 bases lay outside the gene matches. The germline V gene has CDR1 SGHTA and CDR2 FQGNSA. The CDR3 nucleotides are TGTGCCAGCAGCTTGGGACTAGCGGGGATCGAGCAGTACTTC. Translation gives CASSLGLAGIEQYF.

This chain connects TRBV2 to TRBJ1-3, with D possibly being TRBD1 (6 bases). Germline CDR1 SNHLY, CDR2 FYNNEI. CDR3 length: 15 residues. V was pared by 1 base and J by 6 bases, with 13 bases between. The CDR3 nucleotides read TGTGCCAGCAGTGAAGGACAGGCACTCGTAAACACCATATATTTT. This gives the protein CASSEGQALVNTIYF.

The chain recombines TRBV6-2 or TRBV6-3 with TRBJ1-4; a possible D gene is TRBD1 (6 bases). The V end was cut by 6 bases, the J end by 8 bases, with 19 bases between. This CDR3 has 15 residues. Germline CDR1 reads MNHEY; CDR2 reads SVGEGT. The DNA for the CDR3 is TGTGCCAGCAGACCTCCTCAGGGGAGAGGCGAAAAACTGTTTTTT. Translated, it gives CASRPPQGRGEKLFF.

The gene calls are TRBV30 and TRBJ1-1; a weak D match, TRBD1 (5 bases). Looked up from germline, CDR1 is GTSNPN and CDR2 is SVGIG (reference sequence). Trimming removed 8 bases from V and 0 bases from J, with 13 bases in between. The CDR3 totals 13 residues. CDR3 loop: CAGHPGLNTEAFF. In DNA, the CDR3 is TGTGCCGGACACCCGGGTCTGAACACTGAAGCTTTCTTT.

This rearrangement joins TRBV24-1 to TRBJ2-7; D uncertain. Germline lookup yields CDR1 KGHDR and CDR2 SFDVKD. The CDR3 length is 11 residues. The V end lost 3 bases, the J end lost 4 bases, and 3 bases lay between the germline ends. The CDR3 reads CATSDTYEQYF. CDR3 DNA sequence: TGTGCCACCAGTGATACATACGAGCAGTACTTC.

Concerning this clone itself: This CDR3 is also generated by other DNA sequences in the sample. The chain combines TRBV18 with TRBJ2-2; D is possibly TRBD2 (5 bases). Germline CDR1 and CDR2: KGHSH and LQKENI. Deletions cut 3 bases from V and 6 bases from J, with 8 bases between. This CDR3 region has 13 residues. CDR3 in DNA: TGTGCCAGCTCACCGAGGGAAGCCGGGGAGCTGTTTTTT. It codes for CASSPREAGELFF.

This clone has ten or more counts. The rearrangement uses TRBV7-9 and TRBJ2-7, with TRBD2 as a possible D gene (6 bases). Germline CDR1 reads SEHNR; CDR2 reads FQNEAQ (reference sequence). The CDR3 is 12 residues long. V was shortened by 1 base and J by 5 bases, with 6 bases between the two germline ends. The CDR3 reads CASSLGTNEQYF. The CDR3, as DNA: TGTGCCAGCAGCTTAGGGACTAACGAGCAGTACTTC. The full variable domain, rest sourced from reference TRBV7-9 and TRBJ2-7, is DTGVSQNPRHKITKRGQNVTFRCDPISEHNRLYWYRQTLGQGPEFLTYFQNEAQLEKSRLLSDRFSAERPKGSFSTLEIQRTEQGDSAMYLCASSLGTNEQYFGPGTRLTVT.

This chain links TRBV7-9 with TRBJ1-2, with no clear D. Germline V gene sequence: CDR1 SEHNR, CDR2 FQNEAQ (reference sequence). The length of the CDR3 is 13 residues. V lost 1 base, J lost 2 bases, and 5 bases lay in between. The CDR3 loop reads CASSLGRNYGYTF. DNA of the CDR3: TGTGCCAGCAGCTTAGGGCGGAACTATGGCTACACCTTC.

J is TRBJ1-2 and V is TRBV5-6; 7 positions agree with TRBD1. CDR3 length equals 14 residues. After removal of 4 bases from V and 4 bases from J, the junction contained 7 bases not matched to a gene. Germline V gene lookup returns CDR1 SGHDT and CDR2 YYEEEE. CDR3 sequence reads: CASSPSTGIYGYTF. In DNA, the CDR3 is TGTGCCAGCAGCCCATCGACAGGGATCTATGGCTACACCTTC.

The chain combines TRBV7-3 with TRBJ2-3; 7 bases line up with TRBD1. In germline, CDR1 is SGHTA, CDR2 FQGTGA. The CDR3 loop spans 15 amino acids. V dropped 2 bases and J dropped 1; count of bases not matched to a gene: 3. The CDR3 sequence: CASSLSTGGTDTQYF. CDR3 bases: TGTGCCAGCAGCTTATCTACAGGGGGCACAGATACGCAGTATTTT.

The V and J genes are TRBV13 and TRBJ2-2; D is undetermined. Germline lookup yields CDR1 PRHDT and CDR2 FYEKMQ (reference sequence). The CDR3 totals 14 residues. Trimming pared 0 bases from V and 5 bases from J, leaving 7 bases between. The DNA for the CDR3 is TGTGCCAGCAGCTTAGGGGCTCTGACCGGGGAGCTGTTTTTT. It encodes CASSLGALTGELFF. Full variable domain (remainder filled in from reference TRBV13 and TRBJ2-2): AAGVIQSPRHLIKEKRETATLKCYPIPRHDTVYWYQQGPGQDPQFLISFYEKMQSDKGSIPDRFSAQQFSDYHSELNMSSLELGDSALYFCASSLGALTGELFFGEGSRLTVL.

The chain recombines TRBV24-1 with TRBJ1-1, with a weak D call TRBD1 (6 bases). This CDR3 has 13 residues. V gave up 9 bases and J gave up 1 base, with 11 bases separating them. Germline V lookup: CDR1 KGHDR, CDR2 SFDVKD. This CDR3 reads CATSGDTNTEAFF. CDR3 nucleotides: TGTGCCACCTCAGGGGATACGAACACTGAAGCTTTCTTT.

This chain links TRBV23-1 with TRBJ1-2; 7 nucleotides line up with TRBD1. TRBV23-1 is known as an ORF, though its function is uncertain. The CDR3 is made up of 15 amino acids. V shed 6 bases and J 5 bases; nucleotides not matched to a gene: 12. This CDR3 reads CASSPTGSVQYGYTF. As DNA, the CDR3 is TGCGCCAGCAGCCCGACAGGGTCTGTTCAATATGGCTACACCTTC.

The chain has TRBV6-5 and TRBJ2-2, with D possibly being TRBD2 (5 bases). The germline V gene encodes CDR1 MNHEY and CDR2 SVGAGI. The CDR3 has 15 amino acids. Trimming removed 5 bases from V and 0 bases from J, with 10 bases in between. CDR3: CASSTGITNTGELFF. The CDR3, as DNA: TGTGCCAGCAGTACCGGGATTACGAACACCGGGGAGCTGTTTTTT.

Comment on this clone: The junction does not match germline at one end; this may be a read error. The chain couples TRBV7-3 to TRBJ1-2; D gene uncertain. Germline loops: CDR1 SGHTA, CDR2 FQGTGA. CDR3 size: 12 residues. The CDR3 DNA reads as TGTGCCAGCAGCTTAGCGGCTGGAGAGAGGATCTTC. Protein product: CASSLAAGERIF. The complete variable domain, with remaining parts taken from reference TRBV7-3 and TRBJ1-2, reads GAGVSQTPSNKVTEKGKYVELRCDPISGHTALYWYRQSLGQGPEFLIYFQGTGAADDSGLPNDRFFAVRPEGSVSTLKIQRTERGDSAVYLCASSLAAGERIFGSGTRLTVV.

This chain links TRBV6-5 with TRBJ1-1, with unresolved D. Trimming took 6 bases from V and 2 from J, leaving 13 bases between them. CDR1 and CDR2 (germline): MNHEY, SVGAGI. The CDR3 spans 14 residues. The CDR3 reads CASSAGISNTEAFF. As DNA, the CDR3 is TGTGCCAGCAGCGCCGGGATTTCTAACACTGAAGCTTTCTTT.

The J gene is TRBJ2-1, the V gene TRBV10-1; 7 nucleotides align to TRBD2. The CDR3 spans 16 residues. V dropped 9 bases and J dropped 11; count of bases not matched to a gene: 22. CDR1 WNHNN and CDR2 SYGVQD come from the germline V gene (reference sequence). This CDR3 is CASSDGGESAGEKQFF. The CDR3 DNA reads as TGCGCCAGTAGCGATGGGGGGGAGTCTGCTGGGGAGAAGCAGTTCTTC.

The CDR3 here is CASSSRRGIPEAFF. CDR3 coding DNA: TGTGCCAGCAGTAGCCGCAGGGGGATCCCCGAAGCTTTCTTT. The rearrangement links TRBV27 to TRBJ1-1; TRBD1 matches 7 bases. Germline V CDR1 and CDR2: MNHEY, SMNVEV (reference sequence). The CDR3 is made up of 14 amino acids. With V trimmed by 5 bases and J by 8 bases, 11 bases remained unmatched.

The table lists this clone with a count of one. The rearrangement links TRBV19 to TRBJ2-2; the D gene is possibly TRBD1 (5 bases). Germline CDR1 LNHDA, CDR2 SQIVND (reference sequence). The CDR3 contains 15 residues. Trimming pared 1 base from V and 4 bases from J, leaving 10 bases between. In DNA, the CDR3 is TGTGCCAGTAGTATAGGCAGGGCGGCCACCGGGGAGCTGTTTTTT. This translates into CASSIGRAATGELFF.

The J gene is TRBJ1-1, the V gene TRBV10-3; no definite D call. The length of the CDR3 is 14 residues. CDR1 and CDR2 (germline): ENHRY, SYGVKD. Trimming shortened V by 4 bases and J by 5 bases, and 14 bases separated the two germline ends. CDR3 DNA: TGTGCCATCAGTGGTTTGGAGGGCGGGACTGAAGCTTTCTTT. It encodes CAISGLEGGTEAFF.

This clone was seen only a few times. This chain links TRBV15 with TRBJ2-7; TRBD2 is a possible D gene (6 bases). The V end lost 10 bases, the J end lost 0 bases, and 10 bases lay between the germline ends. The CDR3 is 12 amino acids. Germline V lookup: CDR1 LNHNV, CDR2 YYDKDF (reference sequence). The CDR3 sequence is CASGDGSYEQYF. CDR3 coding DNA: TGTGCCAGCGGGGACGGCTCCTACGAGCAGTACTTC.

This clone was observed once. This chain connects TRBV3-1 (or the pseudogene TRBV3-2) to TRBJ1-6, with a weak D call TRBD1 (5 bases). The CDR3 consists of 14 residues. Per the germline V gene, CDR1 is LGHDT and CDR2 is YNNKEL (reference sequence). Trimming shortened V by 2 bases and J by 10 bases, and 12 bases separated the two germline ends. CDR3 loop: CASSQRGRGSPLHF. The CDR3 DNA follows: TGTGCCAGCAGCCAACGAGGGAGGGGCTCACCCCTCCACTTT.

The chain is built from TRBV30 and TRBJ2-3; TRBD1 might be the D (5 bases). The CDR3 consists of 15 residues. CDR1 is GTSNPN, CDR2 SVGIG, per germline (reference sequence). V was trimmed by 4 bases and J by 0 bases, leaving 14 bases between them. CDR3 amino acids: CAWTLGELSTDTQYF. The CDR3 bases are TGTGCCTGGACCCTAGGGGAATTAAGCACAGATACGCAGTATTTT.

The chain couples TRBV29-1 to TRBJ2-3, with a tentative D call TRBD2 (7 bases). In germline, CDR1 is SQVTM, CDR2 ANQGSEA. V was shortened by 4 bases and J by 0 bases, with 11 bases between the two germline ends. CDR3 size: 14 residues. The CDR3 coding sequence is TGCAGCGTTGCGGGGGGCCATAGCACAGATACGCAGTATTTT. Translating it yields CSVAGGHSTDTQYF.

The chain joins TRBV4-1 to TRBJ2-7; 10 positions agree with TRBD1. The J segment lost 2 bases and the V segment lost 3 bases, leaving 4 bases of the junction unmatched. Germline CDR1 MGHRA, CDR2 YSYEKL. This CDR3 is built from 15 residues. The CDR3: CASSHQGQGAYEQYF. CDR3 coding DNA: TGCGCCAGCAGCCACCAAGGACAGGGGGCCTACGAGCAGTACTTC.

The genes are TRBV19 and TRBJ2-7; 7 nucleotides align to TRBD1. The CDR3 is 14 amino acids. V lost 3 bases to trimming and J lost 5 bases; unmatched junction nucleotides: 7. Germline assignment: CDR1 LNHDA and CDR2 SQIVND (reference sequence). In DNA form, the CDR3 reads TGTGCCAGTAGTATTCAGGGGGTTGACCACGAGCAGTACTTC. The encoded protein is CASSIQGVDHEQYF.

This chain links TRBV7-3 with TRBJ2-2, with no clear D. CDR3 size: 17 residues. The ends were cut back, 5 bases at V and 0 bases at J, with 16 bases in the middle. Per germline, CDR1 SGHTA and CDR2 FQGTGA. As DNA, the CDR3 is TGTGCCAGCAGCCGTGTTATAAGTCAGACGAACACCGGGGAGCTGTTTTTT. As protein: CASSRVISQTNTGELFF.